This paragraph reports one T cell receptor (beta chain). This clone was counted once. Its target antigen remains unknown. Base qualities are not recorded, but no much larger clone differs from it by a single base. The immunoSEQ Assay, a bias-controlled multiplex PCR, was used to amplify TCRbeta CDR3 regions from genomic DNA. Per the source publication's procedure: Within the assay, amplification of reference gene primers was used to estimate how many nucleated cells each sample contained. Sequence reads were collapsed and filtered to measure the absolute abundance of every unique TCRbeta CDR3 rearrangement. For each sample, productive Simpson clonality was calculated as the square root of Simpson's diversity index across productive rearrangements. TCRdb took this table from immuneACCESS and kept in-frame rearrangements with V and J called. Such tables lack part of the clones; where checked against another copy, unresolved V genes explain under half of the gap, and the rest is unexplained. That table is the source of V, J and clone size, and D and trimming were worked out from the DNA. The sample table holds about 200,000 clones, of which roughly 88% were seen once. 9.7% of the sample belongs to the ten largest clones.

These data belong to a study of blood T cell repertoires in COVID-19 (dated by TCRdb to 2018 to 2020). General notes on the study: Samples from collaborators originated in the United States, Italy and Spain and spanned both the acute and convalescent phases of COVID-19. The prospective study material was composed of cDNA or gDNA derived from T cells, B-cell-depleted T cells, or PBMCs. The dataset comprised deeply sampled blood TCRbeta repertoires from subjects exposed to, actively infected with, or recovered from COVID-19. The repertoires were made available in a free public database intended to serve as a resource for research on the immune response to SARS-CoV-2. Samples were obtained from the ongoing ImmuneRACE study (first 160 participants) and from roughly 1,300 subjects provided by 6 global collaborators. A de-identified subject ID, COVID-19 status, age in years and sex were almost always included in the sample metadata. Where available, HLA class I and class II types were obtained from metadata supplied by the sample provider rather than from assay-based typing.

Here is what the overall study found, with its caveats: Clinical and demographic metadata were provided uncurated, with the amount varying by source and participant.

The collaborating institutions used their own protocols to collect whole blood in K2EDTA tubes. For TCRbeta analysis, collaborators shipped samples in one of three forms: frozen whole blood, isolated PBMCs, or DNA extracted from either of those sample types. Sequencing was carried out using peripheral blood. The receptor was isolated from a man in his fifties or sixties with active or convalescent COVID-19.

The CDR3 in this case is CAISESLLPGQKKLTYGYTF. The nucleotide sequence is given as TGTGCCATCAGTGAGTCCCTTCTCCCGGGACAGAAGAAACTTACCTATGGCTACACCTTC. The chain was built from TRBV10-3 and TRBJ1-2, and 7 bases in between align with TRBD1. Trimmed from V: 0 bases; trimmed from J: 4 bases; junction bases lacking a gene match: 20. CDR1 and CDR2 are read off the germline V gene as ENHRY and SYGVKD. There are 20 amino acids in the CDR3, from cysteine to phenylalanine inclusive. The DNA shown is the 60-base CDR3, in frame from base 1.